The source of this T cell receptor beta chain is a study of T cell clonality in common variable immunodeficiency. The V gene end was trimmed by 0 bases and the J gene end by 3 bases; junction bases not matched to a gene: 13. The CDR3 loop spans 18 amino acids. Germline assignment: CDR1 MNHNS and CDR2 SASEGT. This clone was found many times. Its matching antigen is unknown. The read ends 3 residues before the CDR3 terminus; that terminus is restored from the germline J gene. Study-wide points: Fewer TCRbeta clones were shared among CVID subjects than controls.

TCRdb's copy holds only in-frame clones and misses some; the assay was immunoSEQ multiplex PCR. This sample carries 45,000 to 60,000 clones and no singletons, and roughly 6.2% goes to the top ten. This clonotype was sampled from a person between 18 and 75 years old in good health. The sample comprised peripheral blood mononuclear cells. The chain uses TRBV6-1 and TRBJ2-5, with 7 positions matching TRBD2. The covered CDR3 bases are TGTGCCAGCAGTGAAGCGGGGCTGGGGGGGACCTCGAAAGAGACC. This sequence encodes CASSEAGLGGTSKET. The full CDR3 protein is CASSEAGLGGTSKETQYF.